The subject of this entry is one T cell receptor (beta chain). TCRdb keeps only in-frame clones here, not all; method: immunoSEQ multiplex PCR. The sample includes tens of thousands of clones, nearly 98% of them seen just once. The data originate from a study of technical replicates of blood from several donors. The receptor was isolated from a human donor in good health. Sequenced material: T cells isolated from PBMCs.

DNA of the CDR3: TGTGCCAGCAGTTACACGGGAGCTGAAGCTTTCTTT. Its protein is CASSYTGAEAFF. V is TRBV6-6 and J is TRBJ1-1, with D uncertain. Germline V gives CDR1 MNHNY, CDR2 SVGAGI (reference sequence). Trimming shortened V by 2 bases and J by 6 bases, and 7 bases separated the two germline ends. This CDR3 spans 12 amino acids.